Included here is one T cell receptor (beta chain) sequence, with context. Method: immunoSEQ multiplex PCR; TCRdb's copy keeps in-frame clones and lacks some. The table shows about 37,000 clones, with roughly 82% occurring only once. The CDR3 runs 17 residues. Germline loops: CDR1 SGHRS, CDR2 YFSETQ. Trimming took off 0 bases at V and 0 bases at J, with 13 bases between the two ends. The sample is drawn from a study of preoperative IRX-2 immunotherapy in early breast cancer. Treatment reported: preoperative locoregional IRX-2 cytokine immunotherapy. This TCR derives from a human donor with breast cancer. The chain links TRBV5-1 to TRBJ1-3, with D maybe TRBD1 (5 bases). The input for sequencing was lymph node tissue, taken after IRX-2 immunotherapy. The CDR3 spells CASSLAAGTSSGNTIYF. The CDR3 DNA reads TGCGCCAGCAGCTTGGCCGCAGGGACTAGCTCTGGAAACACCATATATTTT. The full variable domain, in which reference TRBV5-1 and TRBJ1-3 provide the parts outside the CDR3, is KAGVTQTPRYLIKTRGQQVTLSCSPISGHRSVSWYQQTPGQGLQFLFEYFSETQRNKGNFPGRFSGRQFSNSRSEMNVSTLELGDSALYLCASSLAAGTSSGNTIYFGEGSWLTVV.